This T cell receptor (beta chain) was profiled in a study of T cell clonality in common variable immunodeficiency. In this sample, this clone turned up many times. Antigen unknown. The read ends 3 residues early relative to the CDR3; the germline J gene fills the gap. Assay: immunoSEQ multiplex PCR; the TCRdb copy retains only in-frame clones and omits some. The sample was found to contain 15,000 to 25,000 clones, and every one recurs. The study, taken as a whole, reports: Reportedly, TCR beta sequences from common variable immunodeficiency showed fewer deletions and N-nucleotide insertions.

Trimming pared 0 bases from V and 9 bases from J, leaving 9 bases between. The CDR3 sequence is 13 residues long. The germline CDR1 and CDR2 sequences are LNHNV and YYDKDF (reference sequence). This TCR came from a human donor with common variable immunodeficiency. This chain joins TRBV15 and TRBJ2-1; D is uncertain. What was sequenced was peripheral blood mononuclear cells. The chain's CDR3 is CATSRESGTEQFF. CDR3 DNA, as far as it was read: TGTGCCACCAGCAGAGAATCAGGAACTGAG.